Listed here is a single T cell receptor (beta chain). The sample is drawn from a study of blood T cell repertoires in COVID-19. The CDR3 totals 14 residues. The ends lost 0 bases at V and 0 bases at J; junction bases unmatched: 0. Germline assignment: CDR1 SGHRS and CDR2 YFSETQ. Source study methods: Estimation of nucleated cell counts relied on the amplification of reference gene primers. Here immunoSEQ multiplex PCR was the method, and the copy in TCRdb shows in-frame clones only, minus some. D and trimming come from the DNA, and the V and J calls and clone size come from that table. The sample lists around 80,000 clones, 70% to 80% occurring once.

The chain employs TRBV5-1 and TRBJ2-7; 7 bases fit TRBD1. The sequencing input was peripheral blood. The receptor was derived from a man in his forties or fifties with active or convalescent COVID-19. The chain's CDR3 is CASSLGQGSYEQYF. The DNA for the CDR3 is TGCGCCAGCAGCTTGGGACAGGGCTCCTACGAGCAGTACTTC.